This entry is about one T cell receptor beta chain. Its cognate antigen is unknown. This sample was taken from a study of T cell repertoires in cytomegalovirus infection. Study overall: Through public TCR beta signatures, both CMV infection and matching HLA type were indicated. General observations from the study: The ex vivo response was dominated by HLA-C-restricted CMV-specific TCR beta clonotypes. Summed frequency of public TCR beta families distinguished CMV carriers with the relevant HLA.

Using its own MiXCR run on the reads, TCRdb lists one record per CDR3 protein. The sample shows under 800,000 distinct CDR3 sequences, 20% to 25% of them seen only once. CDR3 length: 13 residues. Germline CDR1 and CDR2: MNHEY and SMNVEV (reference sequence). With V trimmed by 5 bases and J by 10 bases, 7 bases remained unmatched. Sequencing input: CD8+ T cells from PBMCs. The sequence was obtained from a human donor in good health (CMV status not recorded). Some clones in this sample may be carry-over from other donors' samples. The gene calls are TRBV27 and TRBJ2-3; TRBD1 agrees at 9 bases. Here the CDR3 reads CASSPRDRDSQYF. The CDR3 region has the DNA TGTGCCAGCAGTCCCCGGGACAGGGATTCGCAGTATTTT.